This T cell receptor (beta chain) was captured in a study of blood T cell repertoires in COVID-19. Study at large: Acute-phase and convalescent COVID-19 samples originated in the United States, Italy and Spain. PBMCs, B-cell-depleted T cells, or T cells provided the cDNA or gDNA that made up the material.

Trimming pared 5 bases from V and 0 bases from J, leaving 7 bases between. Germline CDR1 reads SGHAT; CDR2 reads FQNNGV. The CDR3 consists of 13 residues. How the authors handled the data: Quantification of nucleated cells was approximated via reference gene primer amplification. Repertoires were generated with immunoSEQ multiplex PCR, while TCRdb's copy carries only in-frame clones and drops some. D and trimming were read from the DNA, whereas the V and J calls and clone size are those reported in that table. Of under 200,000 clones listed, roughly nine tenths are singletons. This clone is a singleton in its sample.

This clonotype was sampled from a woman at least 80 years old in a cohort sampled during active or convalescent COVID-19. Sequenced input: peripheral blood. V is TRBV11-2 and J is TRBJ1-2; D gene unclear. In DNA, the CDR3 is TGTGCCAGCAGCCTTACAGCTAACTATGGCTACACCTTC. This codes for CASSLTANYGYTF.